What follows are 3 T cell receptor beta chains derived from one specimen sequenced in a study of radiation and T cells in renal cell carcinoma. The method was immunoSEQ multiplex PCR; TCRdb's version includes in-frame clones alone and lacks a portion of them. The sample has some 31,000 clones; over 70% are singletons. Time point of the sample: blood 4 weeks post-SBRT, at nephrectomy. The treatment is: 15 Gy SBRT to primary tumor, nephrectomy 4 weeks later. Sequencing used blood, obtained from a patient whose treatment included radiotherapy and nephrectomy. These receptors all come from a man aged 55 to 69 with renal cell carcinoma.

V and J are TRBV7-6 and TRBJ1-1; perhaps TRBD1 as D (5 bases). Trimming took off 1 base at V and 4 bases at J, with 7 bases between the two ends. The CDR3 extends over 13 amino acids. CDR1 SGHVS and CDR2 FNYEAQ come from the germline V gene. This chain's CDR3 is CASSLGGSTEAFF. DNA for the CDR3: TGTGCCAGCAGCTTAGGGGGGTCCACTGAAGCTTTCTTT. Variable domain in full (rest from reference TRBV7-6 and TRBJ1-1): GAGVSQSPRYKVTKRGQDVALRCDPISGHVSLYWYRQALGQGPEFLTYFNYEAQQDKSGLPNDRFSAERPEGSISTLTIQRTEQRDSAMYRCASSLGGSTEAFFGQGTRLTVV.

V usage is TRBV14 and J usage is TRBJ1-1, with D hard to call. The V gene's germline CDR1 is SGHDN and CDR2 FVKESK. This CDR3 comprises 13 residues. Trimming cost V 3 bases and J 4 bases, with 9 bases left between them. CDR3 residues: CASSHPWGTEAFF. The CDR3 DNA reads as TGTGCCAGCAGCCATCCCTGGGGCACTGAAGCTTTCTTT.

The chain has TRBV18 and TRBJ2-1; D gene unclear. V was clipped by 0 bases and J by 4 bases, with 4 bases between them. The germline gives CDR1 KGHSH, CDR2 LQKENI. The CDR3 has 13 amino acids. The CDR3 protein is CASSPPAYNEQFF. CDR3 DNA: TGTGCCAGCTCACCACCAGCGTACAATGAGCAGTTCTTC.